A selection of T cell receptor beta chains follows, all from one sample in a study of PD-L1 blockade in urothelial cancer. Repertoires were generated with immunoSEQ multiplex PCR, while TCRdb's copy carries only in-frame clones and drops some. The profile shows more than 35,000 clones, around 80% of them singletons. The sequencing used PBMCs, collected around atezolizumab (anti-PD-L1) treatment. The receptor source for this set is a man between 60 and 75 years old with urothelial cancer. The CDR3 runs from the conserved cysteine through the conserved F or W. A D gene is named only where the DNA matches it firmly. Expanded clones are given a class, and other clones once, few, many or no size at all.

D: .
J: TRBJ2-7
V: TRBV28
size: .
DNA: TGTGCCAGCAACGCCAACAACTACGAGCAGTACTTC
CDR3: CASNANNYEQYF

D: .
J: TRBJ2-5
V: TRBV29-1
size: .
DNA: TGCAGCGCTGAGCGGACAGGAGGGGAGACCCAGTACTTC
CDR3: CSAERTGGETQYF

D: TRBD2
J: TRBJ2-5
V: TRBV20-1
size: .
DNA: TGCAGTGCTAGTCCCGGTGGCGGGAGTCACTTC
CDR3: CSASPGGGSHF

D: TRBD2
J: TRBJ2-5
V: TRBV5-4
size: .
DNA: TGTGCCAGCAGCATACTAGCGCAGGAGACCCAGTACTTC
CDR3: CASSILAQETQYF

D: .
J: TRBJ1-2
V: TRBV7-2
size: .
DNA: TGTGCCAGCAGCTTCCGGAGGGGTGGCTACACCTTC
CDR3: CASSFRRGGYTF

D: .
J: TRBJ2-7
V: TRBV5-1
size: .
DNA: TGCGCCAGCAGGGGCAACTCCTACGAGCAGTACTTC
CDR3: CASRGNSYEQYF

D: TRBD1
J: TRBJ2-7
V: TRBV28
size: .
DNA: TGTGCCAGCAGTTTTGAAGGGACAGGGGGTAGCGAGCAGTACTTC
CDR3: CASSFEGTGGSEQYF

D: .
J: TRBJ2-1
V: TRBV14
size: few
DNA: TGTGCCAGCAGCCAAGAATTGGTGGGGGGTGAGCAGTTCTTC
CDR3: CASSQELVGGEQFF

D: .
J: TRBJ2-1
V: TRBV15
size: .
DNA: TGTGCCACCAGTACAAGCGGGTTCTCCTACAATGAGCAGTTCTTC
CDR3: CATSTSGFSYNEQFF

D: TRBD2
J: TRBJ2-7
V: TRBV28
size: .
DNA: TGTGCCATCGGCCTAGCGGGAGGTTCCTACGAGCAGTACTTC
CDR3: CAIGLAGGSYEQYF

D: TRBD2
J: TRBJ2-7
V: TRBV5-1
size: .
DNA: TGCGCCAGCAGCTTGAGATTCGGGGACGGGAGGGCCGTTTACGAGCAGTACTTC
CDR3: CASSLRFGDGRAVYEQYF

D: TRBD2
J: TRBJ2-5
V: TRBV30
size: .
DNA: TGTGCCTCGAAACGGGGCGGGGGGTTGGAGACCCAGTACTTC
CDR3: CASKRGGGLETQYF

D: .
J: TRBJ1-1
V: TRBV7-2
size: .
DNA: TGTGCCAGCAGCTTAGAGGGGAAATTGAACACTGAAGCTTTCTTT
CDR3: CASSLEGKLNTEAFF

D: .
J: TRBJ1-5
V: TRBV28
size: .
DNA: TGTGCCAGCAGCTGGACACCCCTGAATCAGCCCCAGCATTTT
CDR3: CASSWTPLNQPQHF

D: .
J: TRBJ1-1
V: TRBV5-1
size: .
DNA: TGCGCCAGCAGCTTGGGACAGGCGAATTCCGAAGCTTTCTTT
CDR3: CASSLGQANSEAFF

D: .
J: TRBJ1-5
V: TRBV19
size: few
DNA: TGTGCCAGTAGTGTCACAGGGTTTCGGCAGCCCCAGCATTTT
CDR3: CASSVTGFRQPQHF

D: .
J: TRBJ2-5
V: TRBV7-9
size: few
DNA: TGTGCCAGCAGCTTCCCTGACAGCTACCAAGAGACCCAGTACTTC
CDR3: CASSFPDSYQETQYF

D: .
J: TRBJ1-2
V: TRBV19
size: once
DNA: TGTGCCAGTAGTAGCCGACACTTTGGCTACACCTTC
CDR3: CASSSRHFGYTF

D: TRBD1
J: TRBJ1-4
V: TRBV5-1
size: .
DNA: TGCGCCAGCAGAGCCGGACAGGAGAGATCCCAACTGTTTTTT
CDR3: CASRAGQERSQLFF

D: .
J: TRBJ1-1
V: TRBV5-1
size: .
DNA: TGCGCCAGCAGTGTATTTACGGGACTTGAAGCTTTCTTT
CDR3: CASSVFTGLEAFF

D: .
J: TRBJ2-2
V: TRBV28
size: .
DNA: TGTGCCAGCAGACTACAAGGGAGACAGAACACCGGGGAGCTGTTTTTT
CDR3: CASRLQGRQNTGELFF

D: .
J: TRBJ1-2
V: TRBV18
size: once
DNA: TGTGCCAGCTCACCCCAATCTAACGCACCCCATCTAGCTAACTATGGCTACACCTTC
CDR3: CASSPQSNAPHLANYGYTF

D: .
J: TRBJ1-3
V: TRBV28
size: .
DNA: TGTGCCAGCAGTTTAAATCTAGGGGATTTCGCCATATATTTT
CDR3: CASSLNLGDFAIYF

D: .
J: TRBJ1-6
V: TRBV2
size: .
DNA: TGTGCCAGCAGACGGACATTGGGGGGTTCACCCCTCCACTTT
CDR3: CASRRTLGGSPLHF

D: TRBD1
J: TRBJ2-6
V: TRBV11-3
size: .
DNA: TGTGCCAGCAGCCCTGGGGACAGCGTTGTTGGGGCCAACGTCCTGACTTTC
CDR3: CASSPGDSVVGANVLTF

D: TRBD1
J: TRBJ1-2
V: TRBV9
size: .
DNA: TGTGCCAGCAGCGTTGCCGGGGGTACAGGGGGTGGCTACACCTTC
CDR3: CASSVAGGTGGGYTF

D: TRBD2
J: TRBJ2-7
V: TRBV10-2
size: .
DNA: TGCGCCAGCAGTGACACTAGCGGAGCCTACGAGCAGTACTTC
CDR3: CASSDTSGAYEQYF

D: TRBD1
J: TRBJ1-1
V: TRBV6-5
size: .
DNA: TGTGCCAGCCGAAGGACAGGGGACGTTAGCACTGAAGCTTTCTTT
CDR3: CASRRTGDVSTEAFF

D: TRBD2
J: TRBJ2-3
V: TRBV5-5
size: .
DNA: TGTGCCAGCAGCTTGAGTCCAGCGGGGGTATTTGATACGCAGTATTTT
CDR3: CASSLSPAGVFDTQYF

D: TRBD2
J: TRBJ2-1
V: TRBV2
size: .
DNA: TGTGCCAGCAGGGTGGGACTAGAGTTGGGCAATGAGCAGTTCTTC
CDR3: CASRVGLELGNEQFF

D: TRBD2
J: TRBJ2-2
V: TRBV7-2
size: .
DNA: TGTGCCAGCAGCCCTAGCGGGGTTGGTGGGGAGCTGTTTTTT
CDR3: CASSPSGVGGELFF

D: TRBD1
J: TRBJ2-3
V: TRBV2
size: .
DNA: TGTGCCACCTACGGGACAGCAAGCACAGATACGCAGTATTTT
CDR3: CATYGTASTDTQYF

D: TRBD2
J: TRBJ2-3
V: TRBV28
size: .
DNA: TGTGCCAGCAGCCTACCCGGGACTAGCGGCCCCACAGATACGCAGTATTTT
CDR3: CASSLPGTSGPTDTQYF

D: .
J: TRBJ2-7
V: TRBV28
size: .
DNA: TGTGCCAGCACCCGCCCAGGGGTGGGTGCCGAGCAGTACTTC
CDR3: CASTRPGVGAEQYF

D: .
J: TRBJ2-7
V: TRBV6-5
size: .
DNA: TGTGCCAGCGCTGTAGACAGGAATACCTACGAGCAGTACTTC
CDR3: CASAVDRNTYEQYF

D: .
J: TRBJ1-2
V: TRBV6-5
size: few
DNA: TGTGCCAGCAGACAGGGACACTATGGCTACACCTTC
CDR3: CASRQGHYGYTF

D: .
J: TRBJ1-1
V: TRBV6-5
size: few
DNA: TGTGCCAGCAGTTATGGGGGGGAGAACACTGAAGCTTTCTTT
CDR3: CASSYGGENTEAFF

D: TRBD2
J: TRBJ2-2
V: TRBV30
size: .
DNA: TGTGCCTGGACCCCAGTGGTAGCGGGATACACCGGGGAGCTGTTTTTT
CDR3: CAWTPVVAGYTGELFF

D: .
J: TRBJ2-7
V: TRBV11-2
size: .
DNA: TGTGCCAGCAGCTCCTCAAGGGGTGAGCAGTACTTC
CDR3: CASSSSRGEQYF

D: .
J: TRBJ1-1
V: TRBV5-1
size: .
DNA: TGCGCCAGCAGCGAGGGAGTTGACACTGAAGCTTTCTTT
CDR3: CASSEGVDTEAFF

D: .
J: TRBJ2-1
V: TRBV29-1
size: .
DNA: TGCAGCGTACCGGGAGACTCCTACAATGAGCAGTTCTTC
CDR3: CSVPGDSYNEQFF

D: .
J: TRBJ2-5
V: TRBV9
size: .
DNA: TGTGCCAGCCAGAGGGGGGGGAGGGTTGAAGAGACCCAGTACTTC
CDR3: CASQRGGRVEETQYF

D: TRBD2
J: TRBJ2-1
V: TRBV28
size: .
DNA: TGTGCCAGCAGCCCCTCTGCGGGAGGGGGTTACAATGAGCAGTTCTTC
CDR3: CASSPSAGGGYNEQFF

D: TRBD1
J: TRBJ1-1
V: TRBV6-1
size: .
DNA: TGTGCCAGCAGTGATGAGGACAGGCAATGGACTGAAGCTTTCTTT
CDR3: CASSDEDRQWTEAFF

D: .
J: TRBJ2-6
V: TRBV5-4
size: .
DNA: TGTGCCAGCAGCTCCCCCGACAGTCGTATAACCTCTGGGGCCAACGTCCTGACTTTC
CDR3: CASSSPDSRITSGANVLTF

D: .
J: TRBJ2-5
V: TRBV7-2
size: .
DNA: TGTGCCAGCAGCTTAAACGCGGAGACCCAGTACTTC
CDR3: CASSLNAETQYF

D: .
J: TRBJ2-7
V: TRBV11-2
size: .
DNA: TGTGCCAGCAGCTTGTTCGGTTACGAGCAGTACTTC
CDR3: CASSLFGYEQYF

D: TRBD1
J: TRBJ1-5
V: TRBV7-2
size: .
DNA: TGTGCCAGCAGCTCCGGGACAGGGGCGAATCAGCCCCAGCATTTT
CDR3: CASSSGTGANQPQHF

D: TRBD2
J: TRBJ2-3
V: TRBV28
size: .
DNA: TGTGCCAGCAGTCGTAGCGGGAGCGAGACGCAGTATTTT
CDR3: CASSRSGSETQYF

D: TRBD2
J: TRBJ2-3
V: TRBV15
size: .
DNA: TGTGCCACCAGCAGAGGAGGACTAGCGGGGACAGATACGCAGTATTTT
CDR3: CATSRGGLAGTDTQYF